The present entry profiles one T cell receptor beta chain with its context. TCRdb itself ran the 5' RACE reads through MiXCR, one entry per CDR3 protein. This sample has some 190,000 distinct CDR3 sequences, with about 16% found just once. This CDR3 spans 14 amino acids. Germline V gives CDR1 DFQATT, CDR2 SNEGSKA (reference sequence). V lost 2 bases, J lost 7 bases, and 17 bases lay in between. This sample was included in a study of identical twins. The same specimen was also included in a second study, on T cells expressing NK-cell markers.

This clonotype originated in a woman aged 18-29 years in good health. Sequenced input: CD8+ T cells sorted from blood. The gene calls are TRBV20-1 and TRBJ2-5; unclear D gene. CDR3 coding DNA: TGCAGTGCTAGAAGTGACCATGACATGTGGACCCAGTACTTC. This translates into CSARSDHDMWTQYF.